The 13 T cell receptor beta chains presented below share a single source sample, sequenced in a study of CD8 T cells in ankylosing spondylitis. TCRdb passed the 5' RACE reads through MiXCR, listing each CDR3 protein once. The sample has fewer than 130,000 distinct CDR3 sequences, less than 25% seen once. Sequenced: synovial fluid, either unsorted or a sorted T cell fraction (not recorded which). These receptors all come from a male donor with ankylosing spondylitis.

This clonotype appeared a few times. This chain connects TRBV7-2 to TRBJ1-1; TRBD1 matches at 10 bases. Trimming cost V 4 bases and J 5 bases; bases outside gene matches: 10. The CDR3 totals 16 residues. Germline V gives CDR1 SGHTA, CDR2 FQGNSA. The CDR3 DNA follows: TGTGCCAGCAGCTCCTGGACAGGGGGGTCTGTAACTGAAGCTTTCTTT. This sequence encodes CASSSWTGGSVTEAFF.

V and J are TRBV2 and TRBJ1-1; D is possibly TRBD1 (6 bases). The CDR3 is 13 residues long. Germline values: CDR1 SNHLY, CDR2 FYNNEI. Trimming stripped 7 bases from V and 0 bases from J, with 9 bases between. The CDR3 DNA is TGTGCCAGCATTGGACAGCTGAACACTGAAGCTTTCTTT. It codes for CASIGQLNTEAFF.

This chain uses TRBV29-1 with TRBJ2-1; D gene ambiguous. Germline V gene lookup returns CDR1 SQVTM and CDR2 ANQGSEA. The V gene lost 4 bases and the J gene lost 1 base, with 11 bases spanning the gap. This CDR3 has 14 residues. CDR3 sequence reads: CSVVSGSSYNEQFF. CDR3 in DNA: TGCAGCGTTGTATCAGGATCTTCCTACAATGAGCAGTTCTTC.

The gene calls are TRBV28 and TRBJ2-5, with D uncertain. Trimming left V 5 bases short and J 5 bases short, with 15 bases between. Looked up from germline, CDR1 is MDHEN and CDR2 is SYDVKM. CDR3 length equals 14 residues. The CDR3 DNA sequence: TGTGCCAGCAGTCAAGGGCCACTACGGGAGACCCAGTACTTC. Its translation: CASSQGPLRETQYF. Full variable domain (rest looked up from reference TRBV28 and TRBJ2-5): DVKVTQSSRYLVKRTGEKVFLECVQDMDHENMFWYRQDPGLGLRLIYFSYDVKMKEKGDIPEGYSVSREKKERFSLILESASTNQTSMYLCASSQGPLRETQYFGPGTRLLVL.

This chain links TRBV12-3 or TRBV12-4 with TRBJ2-5; no reliable D call. There are 13 residues in the CDR3. Trimming pared 10 bases from V and 2 bases from J, leaving 14 bases between. CDR3 protein: CAIRDSIQETQYF. Written as DNA, the CDR3 is TGTGCCATCCGTGACTCCATTCAAGAGACCCAGTACTTC.

This clonotype came up a few times. The rearrangement uses TRBV11-2 and TRBJ2-2; no reliable D call. Per germline, CDR1 SGHAT and CDR2 FQNNGV. The V and J ends lost 1 base and 0 bases respectively, with 9 bases between them. The CDR3 extends over 16 amino acids. CDR3 nucleotide sequence: TGTGCCAGCAGCTTAGTTGCAGTAACGAACACCGGGGAGCTGTTTTTT. Residues: CASSLVAVTNTGELFF.

This rearrangement joins TRBV10-1 to TRBJ2-6; D may match TRBD1 or TRBD2 (5 bases each). The V gene's germline CDR1 is WNHNN and CDR2 SYGVQD (reference sequence). This CDR3 region has 17 residues. V lost 0 bases and J 0 bases, leaving 9 bases between the germline ends. The CDR3 nucleotides are TGCGCCAGCAGTGAGTCTTGGGGGAGCTCTGGGGCCAACGTCCTGACTTTC. Translated, it gives CASSESWGSSGANVLTF.

This clonotype was observed at least ten times. The V and J genes are TRBV5-4 and TRBJ2-3; TRBD2 matches 9 bases. V shed 0 bases, J shed 4 bases, and the junction held 3 bases outside the gene matches. Per the germline V gene, CDR1 is SGHNT and CDR2 is YYREEE (reference sequence). The CDR3 sequence is 15 residues long. The CDR3 nucleotides read TGTGCCAGCAGCTTGGACCTAGCGGGACCAGATACGCAGTATTTT. The encoded protein is CASSLDLAGPDTQYF.

This chain joins TRBV7-9 and TRBJ2-5; possibly TRBD2 for D (7 bases). V was shortened by 5 bases and J by 2 bases, with 12 bases between the two germline ends. The CDR3 runs 14 residues. The germline V gene has CDR1 SEHNR and CDR2 FQNEAQ (reference sequence). The CDR3 protein is CASSMGGQQETQYF. CDR3 nucleotide sequence: TGTGCCAGCAGCATGGGGGGGCAGCAAGAGACCCAGTACTTC. Combining the CDR3 with reference TRBV7-9 and TRBJ2-5 gives the whole variable domain DTGVSQNPRHKITKRGQNVTFRCDPISEHNRLYWYRQTLGQGPEFLTYFQNEAQLEKSRLLSDRFSAERPKGSFSTLEIQRTEQGDSAMYLCASSMGGQQETQYFGPGTRLLVL.

The V and J genes are TRBV29-1 and TRBJ1-1, with D possibly matching TRBD1 (5 bases). CDR1 is SQVTM, CDR2 ANQGSEA, per germline. Trimming cost V 8 bases and J 1 base, with 14 bases left between them. CDR3 length: 13 amino acids. This CDR3 is CSSSDGGNTEAFF. In DNA, the CDR3 is TGCAGCTCCTCAGACGGGGGGAACACTGAAGCTTTCTTT.

The DNA of the CDR3 is TGTGCCAGCAGCCAAAGGGGTGGGAACACTGAAGCTTTCTTT. Its translation is CASSQRGGNTEAFF. The chain employs TRBV4-2 and TRBJ1-1; weak D call: TRBD1 (5 bases). V was trimmed by 2 bases and J by 1 base, leaving 8 bases between them. Germline values: CDR1 LGHNA, CDR2 YNFKEQ. The CDR3 covers 14 residues.

This clonotype has just a few counts. The V gene is TRBV25-1, the J gene TRBJ2-6; 7 bases align to TRBD2. The CDR3 length is 18 residues. From germline, CDR1 is MGHDK and CDR2 SYGVNS. Germline trimming cut 1 base from V and 0 bases from J; bases unmatched to any gene: 6. Here the CDR3 DNA reads TGTGCCAGCAGTGAATTGGTAGCGGGTAGCTCTGGGGCCAACGTCCTGACTTTC. This gives the protein CASSELVAGSSGANVLTF.

The chain employs TRBV12-3 or TRBV12-4 and TRBJ2-7, with a possible D match to TRBD2 (5 bases). The CDR3 contains 15 residues. V lost 3 bases, J lost 3 bases, and 15 bases lay in between. The CDR3 DNA reads as TGTGCCAGCAGTTTCGCGGCTAGCAGACACTACGAGCAGTACTTC. Translating gives CASSFAASRHYEQYF.